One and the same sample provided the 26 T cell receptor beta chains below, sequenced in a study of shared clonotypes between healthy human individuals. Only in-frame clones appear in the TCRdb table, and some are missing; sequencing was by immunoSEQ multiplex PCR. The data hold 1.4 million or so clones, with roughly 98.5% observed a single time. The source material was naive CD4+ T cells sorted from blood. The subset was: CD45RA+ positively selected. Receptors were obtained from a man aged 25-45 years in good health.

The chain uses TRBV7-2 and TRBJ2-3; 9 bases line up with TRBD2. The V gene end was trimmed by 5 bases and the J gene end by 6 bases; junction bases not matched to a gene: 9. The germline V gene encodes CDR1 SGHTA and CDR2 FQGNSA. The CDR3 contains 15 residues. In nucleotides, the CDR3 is TGTGCCAGCAGCACCGCGGGAGGGTCTGTGGATACGCAGTATTTT. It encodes CASSTAGGSVDTQYF.

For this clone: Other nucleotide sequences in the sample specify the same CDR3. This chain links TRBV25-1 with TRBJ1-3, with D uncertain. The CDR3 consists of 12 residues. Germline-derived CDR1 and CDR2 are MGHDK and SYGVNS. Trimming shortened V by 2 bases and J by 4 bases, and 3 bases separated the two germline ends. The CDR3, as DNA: TGTGCCAGCAGTGAAAGCGGAAACACCATATATTTT. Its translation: CASSESGNTIYF.

The CDR3 reads CASSTRGPDTGELFF. The DNA of the CDR3 is TGCGCCAGCAGTACCAGGGGGCCTGACACCGGGGAGCTGTTTTTT. The chain is built from TRBV10-1 and TRBJ2-2; TRBD1 aligns across 8 bases. J gave up 3 bases and V 5 bases, and 5 bases lay outside the gene matches. This CDR3 is built from 15 residues. CDR1 is WNHNN and CDR2 is SYGVQD in the germline V gene (reference sequence).

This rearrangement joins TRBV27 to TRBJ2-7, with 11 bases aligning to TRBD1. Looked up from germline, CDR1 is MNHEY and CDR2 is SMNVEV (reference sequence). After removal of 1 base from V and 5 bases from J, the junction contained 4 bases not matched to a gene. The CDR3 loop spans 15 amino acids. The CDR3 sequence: CASSLWGQGGHEQYF. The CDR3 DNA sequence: TGTGCCAGCAGTTTATGGGGACAGGGGGGCCACGAGCAGTACTTC.

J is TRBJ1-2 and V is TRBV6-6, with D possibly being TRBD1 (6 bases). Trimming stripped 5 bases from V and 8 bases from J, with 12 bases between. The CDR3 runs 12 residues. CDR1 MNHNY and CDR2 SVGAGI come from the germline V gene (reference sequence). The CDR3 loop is CASSQGLVGYTF. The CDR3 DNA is TGTGCCAGCAGTCAGGGGTTGGTCGGCTACACCTTC.

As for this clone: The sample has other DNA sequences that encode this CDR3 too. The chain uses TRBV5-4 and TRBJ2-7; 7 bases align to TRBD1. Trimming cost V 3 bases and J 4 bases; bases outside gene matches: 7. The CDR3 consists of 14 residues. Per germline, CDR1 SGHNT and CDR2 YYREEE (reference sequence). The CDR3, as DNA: TGTGCCAGCAGCTCCCGAACAGGGGCTTACGAGCAGTACTTC. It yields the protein CASSSRTGAYEQYF.

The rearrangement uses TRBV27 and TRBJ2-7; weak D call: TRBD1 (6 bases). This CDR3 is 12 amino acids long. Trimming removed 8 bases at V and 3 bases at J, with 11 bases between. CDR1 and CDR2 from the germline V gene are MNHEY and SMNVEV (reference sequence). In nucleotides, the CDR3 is TGTGCCAGCTCGGACAGATTCTACGAGCAGTACTTC. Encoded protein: CASSDRFYEQYF.

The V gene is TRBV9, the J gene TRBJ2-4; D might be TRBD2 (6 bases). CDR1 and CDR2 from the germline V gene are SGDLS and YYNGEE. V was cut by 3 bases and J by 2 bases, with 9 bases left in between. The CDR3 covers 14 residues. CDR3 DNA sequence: TGTGCCAGCAGCGCACTAGCAACCAAAAACATTCAGTACTTC. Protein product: CASSALATKNIQYF.

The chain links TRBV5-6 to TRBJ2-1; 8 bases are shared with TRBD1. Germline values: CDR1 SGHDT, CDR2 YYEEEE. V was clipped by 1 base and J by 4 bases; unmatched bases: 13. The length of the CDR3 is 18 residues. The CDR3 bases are TGTGCCAGCAGCTTGAGGCGAGAGACAGGGGTCTGGTACAATGAGCAGTTCTTC. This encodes CASSLRRETGVWYNEQFF.

CDR3 amino acids: CASSRPPSYNEQFF. CDR3 nucleotide sequence: TGTGCCAGCAGTCGGCCCCCTTCGTACAATGAGCAGTTCTTC. The V and J genes are TRBV27 and TRBJ2-1; D is ambiguous. Germline V gene sequence: CDR1 MNHEY, CDR2 SMNVEV (reference sequence). The CDR3 is 14 amino acids. V was shortened by 5 bases and J by 4 bases, with 12 bases between the two germline ends.

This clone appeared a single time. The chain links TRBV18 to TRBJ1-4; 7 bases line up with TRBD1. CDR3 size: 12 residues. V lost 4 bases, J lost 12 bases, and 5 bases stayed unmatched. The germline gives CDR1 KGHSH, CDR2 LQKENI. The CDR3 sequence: CASSLPDRQLFF. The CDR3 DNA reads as TGTGCCAGCTCACTCCCGGACAGGCAACTGTTTTTT. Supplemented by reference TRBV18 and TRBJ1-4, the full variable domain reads NAGVMQNPRHLVRRRGQEARLRCSPMKGHSHVYWYRQLPEEGLKFMVYLQKENIIDESGMPKERFSAEFPKEGPSILRIQQVVRGDSAAYFCASSLPDRQLFFGSGTQLSVL.

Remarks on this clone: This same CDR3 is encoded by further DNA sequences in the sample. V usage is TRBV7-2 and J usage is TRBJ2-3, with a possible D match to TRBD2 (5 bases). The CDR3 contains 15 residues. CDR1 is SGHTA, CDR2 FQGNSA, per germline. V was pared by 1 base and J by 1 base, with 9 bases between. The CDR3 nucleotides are TGTGCCAGCAGCTTAGTTGCGGGTGGCACAGATACGCAGTATTTT. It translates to CASSLVAGGTDTQYF. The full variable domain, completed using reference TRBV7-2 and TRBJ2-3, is GAGVSQSPSNKVTEKGKDVELRCDPISGHTALYWYRQSLGQGLEFLIYFQGNSAPDKSGLPSDRFSAERTGGSVSTLTIQRTQQEDSAVYLCASSLVAGGTDTQYFGPGTRLTVL.

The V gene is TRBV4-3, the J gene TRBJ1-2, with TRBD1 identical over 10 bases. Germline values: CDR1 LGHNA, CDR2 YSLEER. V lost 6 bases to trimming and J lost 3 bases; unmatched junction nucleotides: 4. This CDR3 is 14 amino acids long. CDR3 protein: CASRRGTGDYGYTF. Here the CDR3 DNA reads TGCGCCAGCAGACGTGGGACAGGGGACTATGGCTACACCTTC.

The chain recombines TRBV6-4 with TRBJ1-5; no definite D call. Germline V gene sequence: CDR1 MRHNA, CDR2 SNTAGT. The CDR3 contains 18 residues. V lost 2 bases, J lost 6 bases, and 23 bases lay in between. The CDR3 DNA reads TGTGCCAGCAGTGACAAGTCGTCTGTAAGGGATTTCGCTCAGCCCCAGCATTTT. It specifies CASSDKSSVRDFAQPQHF.

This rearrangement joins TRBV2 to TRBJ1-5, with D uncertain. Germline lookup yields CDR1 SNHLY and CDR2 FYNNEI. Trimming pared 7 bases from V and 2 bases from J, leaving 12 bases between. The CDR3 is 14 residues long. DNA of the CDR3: TGTGCCAGCACTCGAGGAGGTGGCAATCAGCCCCAGCATTTT. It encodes CASTRGGGNQPQHF.

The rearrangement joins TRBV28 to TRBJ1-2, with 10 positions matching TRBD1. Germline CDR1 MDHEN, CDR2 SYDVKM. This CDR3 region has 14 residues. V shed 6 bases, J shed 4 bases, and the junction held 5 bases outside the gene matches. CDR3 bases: TGTGCCAGCAGAGAGACAGGGGGCGCCTATGGCTACACCTTC. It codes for CASRETGGAYGYTF.

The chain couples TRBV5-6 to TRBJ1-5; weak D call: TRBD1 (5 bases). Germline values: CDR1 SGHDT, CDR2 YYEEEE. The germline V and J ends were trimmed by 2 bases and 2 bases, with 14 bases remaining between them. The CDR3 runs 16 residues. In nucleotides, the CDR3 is TGTGCCAGCAGCTTCTGGCAAGGGGCGGGCAATCAGCCCCAGCATTTT. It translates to CASSFWQGAGNQPQHF.

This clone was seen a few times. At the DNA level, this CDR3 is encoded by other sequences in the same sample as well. CDR3 protein: CASSVAGNTGELFF. The CDR3 nucleotides read TGTGCCAGCAGCGTAGCAGGGAACACCGGGGAGCTGTTTTTT. The V call is TRBV9, the J call TRBJ2-2; no firm D call. V was pared by 0 bases and J by 1 base, with 4 bases between. This CDR3 has 14 amino acids. Per the germline V gene, CDR1 is SGDLS and CDR2 is YYNGEE. Supplemented by reference TRBV9 and TRBJ2-2, the full variable domain reads DSGVTQTPKHLITATGQRVTLRCSPRSGDLSVYWYQQSLDQGLQFLIQYYNGEERAKGNILERFSAQQFPDLHSELNLSSLELGDSALYFCASSVAGNTGELFFGEGSRLTVL.

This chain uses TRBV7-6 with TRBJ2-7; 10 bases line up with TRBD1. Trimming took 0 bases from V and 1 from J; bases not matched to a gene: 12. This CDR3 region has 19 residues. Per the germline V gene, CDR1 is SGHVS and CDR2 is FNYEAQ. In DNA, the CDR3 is TGTGCCAGCAGCTTAGCTCCTCCGGGACAGGGGATTCGATCCTACGAGCAGTACTTC. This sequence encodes CASSLAPPGQGIRSYEQYF. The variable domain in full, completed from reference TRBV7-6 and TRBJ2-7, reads GAGVSQSPRYKVTKRGQDVALRCDPISGHVSLYWYRQALGQGPEFLTYFNYEAQQDKSGLPNDRFSAERPEGSISTLTIQRTEQRDSAMYRCASSLAPPGQGIRSYEQYFGPGTRLTVT.

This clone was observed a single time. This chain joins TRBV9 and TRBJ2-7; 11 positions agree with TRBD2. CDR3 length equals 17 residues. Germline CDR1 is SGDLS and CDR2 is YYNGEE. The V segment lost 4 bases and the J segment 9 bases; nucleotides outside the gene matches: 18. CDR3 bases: TGTGCCAGCAGCTCTACACCGACTAGCGGGAACGTGGGCGGGCAGTACTTC. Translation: CASSSTPTSGNVGGQYF.

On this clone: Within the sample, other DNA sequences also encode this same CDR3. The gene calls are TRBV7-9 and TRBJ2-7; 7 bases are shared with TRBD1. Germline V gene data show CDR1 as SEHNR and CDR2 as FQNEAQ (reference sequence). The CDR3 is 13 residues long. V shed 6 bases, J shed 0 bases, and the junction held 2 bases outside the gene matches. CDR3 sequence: CASSRDSSYEQYF. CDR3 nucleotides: TGTGCCAGCAGTCGGGACAGCTCCTACGAGCAGTACTTC.

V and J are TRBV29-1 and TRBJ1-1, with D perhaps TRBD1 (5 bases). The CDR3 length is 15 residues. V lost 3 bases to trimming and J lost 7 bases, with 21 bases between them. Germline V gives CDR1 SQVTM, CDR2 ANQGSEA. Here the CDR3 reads CSVEYVGTARYEAFF. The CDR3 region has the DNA TGCAGCGTTGAGTATGTAGGGACCGCACGATATGAAGCTTTCTTT.

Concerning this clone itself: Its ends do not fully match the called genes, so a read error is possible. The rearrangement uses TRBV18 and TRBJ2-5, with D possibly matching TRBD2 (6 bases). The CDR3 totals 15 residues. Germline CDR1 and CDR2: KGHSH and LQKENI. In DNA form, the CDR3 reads TGTGCCAGCTCGCCACCAGCGGGCAGTACAGAGACCCAGTACTTC. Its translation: CASSPPAGSTETQYF.

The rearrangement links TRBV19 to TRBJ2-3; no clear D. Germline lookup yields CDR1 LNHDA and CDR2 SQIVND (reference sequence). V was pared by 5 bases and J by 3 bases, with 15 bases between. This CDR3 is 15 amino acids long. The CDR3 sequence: CASSPRFFLTDTQYF. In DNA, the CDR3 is TGTGCCAGTAGTCCCAGGTTCTTCCTTACAGATACGCAGTATTTT.

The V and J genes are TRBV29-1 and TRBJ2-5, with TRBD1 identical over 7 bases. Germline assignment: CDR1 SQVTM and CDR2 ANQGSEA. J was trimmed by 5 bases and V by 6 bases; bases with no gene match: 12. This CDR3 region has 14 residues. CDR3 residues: CSVGTVGVVETQYF. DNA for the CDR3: TGCAGCGTAGGGACAGTAGGCGTGGTGGAGACCCAGTACTTC.

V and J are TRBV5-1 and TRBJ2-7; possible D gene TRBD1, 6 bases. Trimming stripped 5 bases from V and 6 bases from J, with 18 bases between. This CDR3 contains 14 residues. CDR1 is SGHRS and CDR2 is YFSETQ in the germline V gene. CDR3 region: CASRPDSPSGEQYF. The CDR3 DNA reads TGCGCCAGCAGGCCGGACAGCCCGTCAGGCGAGCAGTACTTC.